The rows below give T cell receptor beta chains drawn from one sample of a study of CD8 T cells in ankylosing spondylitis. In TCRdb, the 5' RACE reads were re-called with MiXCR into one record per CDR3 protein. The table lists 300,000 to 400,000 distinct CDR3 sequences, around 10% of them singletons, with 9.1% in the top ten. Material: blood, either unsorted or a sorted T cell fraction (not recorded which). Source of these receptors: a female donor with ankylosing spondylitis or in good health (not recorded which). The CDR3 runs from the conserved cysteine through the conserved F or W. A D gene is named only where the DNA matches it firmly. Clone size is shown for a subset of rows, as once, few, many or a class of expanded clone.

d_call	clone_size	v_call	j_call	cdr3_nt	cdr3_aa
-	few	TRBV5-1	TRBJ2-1	TGCGCCAGCAGCCAAGGGATCCATGAGCAGTTCTTC	CASSQGIHEQFF
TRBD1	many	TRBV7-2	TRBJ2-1	TGTGCCAGCAGTCGGGACAGGTTTACGGATGAGCAGTTCTTC	CASSRDRFTDEQFF
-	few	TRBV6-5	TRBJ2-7	TGTGCCAGCAGTTACTATCTCGGGGTCGAGGCCGAGCAGTACTTC	CASSYYLGVEAEQYF
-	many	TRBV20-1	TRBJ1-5	TGCAGTGCTCGTGAACAGGGACGCAATCAGCCCCAGCATTTT	CSAREQGRNQPQHF
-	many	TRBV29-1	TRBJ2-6	TGCAGCGTTGAAGATCGAGGGTCTGGGGCCAACGTCCTGACTTTC	CSVEDRGSGANVLTF
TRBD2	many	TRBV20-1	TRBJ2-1	TGCAGTCAGGGACTAGCGGGATTTGGGGTGCAGTTCTTC	CSQGLAGFGVQFF
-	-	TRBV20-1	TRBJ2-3	TGCAGTGCCTTCCTGACCCCCCTTGGGGCAGATACGCAGTATTTT	CSAFLTPLGADTQYF
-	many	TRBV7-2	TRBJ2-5	TGTGCCAGCAGCTTAGCCTCGTTGGCTTCTCAAGAGACCCAGTACTTC	CASSLASLASQETQYF
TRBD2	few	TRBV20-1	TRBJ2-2	TGCAGTGCTAGAGATCCACTAGCGGGGGGGCACGGCACCGGGGAGCTGTTTTTT	CSARDPLAGGHGTGELFF
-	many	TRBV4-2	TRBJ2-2	TGTGCCAGCAGCCAAGATCGCGCAGGGACCGGGGAGCTGTTTTTT	CASSQDRAGTGELFF
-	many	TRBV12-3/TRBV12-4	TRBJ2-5	TGTGCCAGTAGTGGGGAGACCCAGTACTTC	CASSGETQYF
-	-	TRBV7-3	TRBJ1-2	TGTGCCAGCAGCGCGTCGGTTGACCCCGGGGGCTACACCTTC	CASSASVDPGGYTF
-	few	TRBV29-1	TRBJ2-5	TGCAGCGTTGGGGGGGGGGCCTTTCAAGAGACCCAGTACTTC	CSVGGGAFQETQYF
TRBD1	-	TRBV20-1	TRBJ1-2	TGCAGTGCTGACAGGGAGGGATTTGGGTATGGCTACACCTTC	CSADREGFGYGYTF
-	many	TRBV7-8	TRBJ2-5	TGTGCCAGCAGCTTAGGACTAGAGACCCAGTACTTC	CASSLGLETQYF